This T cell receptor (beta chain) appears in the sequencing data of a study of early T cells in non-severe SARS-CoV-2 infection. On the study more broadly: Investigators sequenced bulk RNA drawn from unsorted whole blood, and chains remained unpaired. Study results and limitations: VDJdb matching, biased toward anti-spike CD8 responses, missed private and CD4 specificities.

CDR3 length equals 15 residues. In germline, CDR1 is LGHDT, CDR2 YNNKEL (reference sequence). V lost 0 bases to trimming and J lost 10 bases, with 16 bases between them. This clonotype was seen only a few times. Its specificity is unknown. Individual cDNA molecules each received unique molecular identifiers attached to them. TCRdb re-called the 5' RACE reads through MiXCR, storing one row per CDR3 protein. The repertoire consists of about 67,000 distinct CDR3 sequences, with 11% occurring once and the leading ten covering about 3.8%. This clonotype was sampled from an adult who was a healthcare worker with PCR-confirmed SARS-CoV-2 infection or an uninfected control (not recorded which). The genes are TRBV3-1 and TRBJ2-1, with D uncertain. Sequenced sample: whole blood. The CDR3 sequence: CASSQDRASWEEQFF. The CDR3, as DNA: TGTGCCAGCAGCCAAGATCGGGCCAGCTGGGAAGAGCAGTTCTTC.